The T cell receptor beta chain under discussion was sequenced for a study of blood T cell repertoires in COVID-19. Study overall: Acute and convalescent COVID-19 samples came from the United States, Italy and Spain. Sources were T cells, B-cell-depleted T cells, or PBMCs; the material itself was cDNA or gDNA.

The CDR3 is 15 amino acids. Trimming shortened V by 3 bases and J by 5 bases, and 13 bases separated the two germline ends. From germline, CDR1 is LNHDA and CDR2 SQIVND (reference sequence). Original handling: Amplification from reference gene primers served as the basis for estimated nucleated cell counts. TCRdb's table, derived via immunoSEQ multiplex PCR, lists solely in-frame clones and lacks some. V, J and clone size are taken as reported in that table, and D and trimming were inferred from the DNA itself. This sample has 350,000 to 450,000 clones; about 85% occur once, and the top ten carry about 3.6%.

The V and J genes are TRBV19 and TRBJ2-2; weak D call: TRBD2 (6 bases). Sequenced material: peripheral blood. The TCR sequence derives from a woman younger than 30 with acute or convalescent COVID-19. The CDR3 region is CASSMMGGSTGELFF. The DNA for the CDR3 is TGTGCCAGTAGTATGATGGGGGGATCGACCGGGGAGCTGTTTTTT. Drawing the rest from reference TRBV19 and TRBJ2-2, the complete variable domain is DGGITQSPKYLFRKEGQNVTLSCEQNLNHDAMYWYRQDPGQGLRLIYYSQIVNDFQKGDIAEGYSVSREKKESFPLTVTSAQKNPTAFYLCASSMMGGSTGELFFGEGSRLTVL.